This T cell receptor beta chain was captured in a study of PD-1 blockade in classical Hodgkin lymphoma (dated by TCRdb to the early 2020s). Looking at the study overall: Nivolumab dosing was 3 mg/kg intravenously every 2 weeks, continuing until either disease progression or unacceptable toxicity. The study used CyTOF and TCR beta sequencing to define a peripheral blood immune signature of response to PD-1 blockade in classical Hodgkin lymphoma. Summary of the overall study and its limitations: Baseline TCR diversity was reported as lower in newly diagnosed patients than in healthy donors, and lower still in relapsed/refractory patients. Among trial patients, those achieving complete response had baseline diversity similar to that of newly diagnosed patients, while diversity was significantly lower in partial responders and progressors. CD4+ but not CD8+ TCR diversity rose significantly by C4D1 (p=0.0027 vs p=0.16), most apparent in complete responders (p=0.02). Only a single clinical trial cohort was studied, and what caused the repertoire differences, possibly disease activity or prior therapy, remained undefined. Lower diversity was observed in patients in whom nivolumab was started less than 1 year after ASCT, and these patients were excluded from later analyses so that confounding by immune reconstitution would be avoided.

Note on this clone: Its antigen is unknown. Base qualities are not at hand, and no much larger clone is one base apart.

This specimen's time point label, interpreted: cycle 4 day 1 (C4D1), after five to seven weeks of nivolumab. All trial patients had relapsed after autologous stem cell transplantation, with cohorts A, B and C differing in prior brentuximab vedotin exposure. A Miltenyi CD8+ T cell isolation kit was used for magnetic negative selection to purify CD8+ T cells from thawed PBMCs. The trial cohort included fewer than 60 patients with relapsed/refractory classical Hodgkin lymphoma, and each patient had a best overall response of complete response, partial response or progressive disease. Trial patients were treated with single-agent nivolumab in the multi-cohort phase II CheckMate 205 trial. An independent review committee assessed best overall response by applying the 2007 International Working Group response criteria. Trial PBMCs were obtained immediately prior to nivolumab initiation (C1D1) and on therapy at cycle 2 day 1 and cycle 4 day 1. Peripheral blood was collected in 8 mL Vacutainer Cell Preparation Tubes, from which PBMCs were isolated by centrifugation and then cryopreserved. Purified CD4+ and CD8+ fractions were generated only in cases for which an additional PBMC sample was available. Magnetically labelled cells were removed on LS columns in a quadroMACS separator, and the flow-through was collected as the purified fraction.

The Qiagen DNeasy kit was used to extract genomic DNA from unsorted PBMCs and from the negatively selected CD4+ and CD8+ fractions. Using primers that anneal to V and J segments, immunoSEQ multiplex PCR amplified the TCR beta CDR3 regions. A synthetic immune receptor repertoire was used to minimize amplification bias, and any remaining bias was removed computationally after sequencing. In the source study's methods: Custom Python scripts were used to quantify repertoire diversity as the Shannon entropy index. The unsorted, CD4+ and CD8+ repertoires were each analyzed separately, with the exception of combined analyses, where CD4+ and CD8+ sequences were merged in silico. Clonal expansion was defined as a frequency increase of at least 2-fold after treatment compared with C1D1, and clones undetected at baseline were assigned a pseudocount of 0.5. Clones with 0 or 1 copy at C1D1 were classified as singleton clones, and clones with 2 or more copies were classified as non-singleton clones. Clones expanded in unsorted samples were assigned a CD4+, CD8+ or unknown annotation through matching of protein sequences in sorted samples from the same patient. Wilcoxon tests on paired samples were used to test changes in diversity from C1D1 to C4D1. Not all clones reach the TCRdb copy of this immuneACCESS table, which keeps in-frame sequences only. Checked studies attribute under half of the gap to unresolved V genes and leave the rest unexplained. The V and J calls and clone size are taken from that table; D and trimming were inferred from the DNA. The sample contains 4,000 or so clones, around 69% of them found a single time. In total, the top ten clones hold around 49% of the sample.

From the germline V gene, CDR1 is SGHNT and CDR2 is YENEEA. Inclusive of the bounding cysteine and phenylalanine, the CDR3 is 16 residues long. Here the CDR3 DNA is all that survives: 48 bases in frame from base 1. For this chain, trimming is 5 bases at the V end and 4 bases at the J end, and the number of junction bases without a gene match is 11. Recombination joined TRBV11-3 with TRBJ2-1; TRBD1 fits 7 bases in the junction. This TCR came from a human donor with classical Hodgkin lymphoma. The sample in question was CD8+ T cells from blood, obtained before the fourth cycle of nivolumab. The base sequence is TGTGCCAGCAGCCCAGAAGGGGGCTCGGGGTACAATGAGCAGTTCTTC. It codes for CASSPEGGSGYNEQFF.